These T cell receptor beta chains were read from a single sample in a study of T-cell reconstitution after alpha-beta-depleted transplantation in children. TCRdb re-derived calls from the PCR reads in MiXCR, one entry per CDR3 protein. The data show some 200,000 distinct CDR3 sequences, 6.6% seen once. Sample: PBMCs, taken before TCRalphabeta/CD19-depleted stem cell transplant. The source of these receptors is a boy aged 2 to 9 with acute lymphoblastic leukemia, due to receive a stem cell transplant. The CDR3 runs from the conserved cysteine through the conserved F or W. Fields, in order: D gene, clone size, V gene, J gene, CDR3 protein, CDR3 DNA. D genes are given only for firm matches. A clone size is listed for some rows: how often the clone was seen (once, few, many), or a class if it is expanded.

D gene: NA
clone size: many
V gene: TRBV12-3/TRBV12-4
J gene: TRBJ2-1
CDR3 protein: CASSLGTFNEQFF
CDR3 DNA: TGTGCCAGCAGTTTGGGTACCTTCAATGAGCAGTTCTTC

D gene: NA
clone size: many
V gene: TRBV29-1
J gene: TRBJ2-1
CDR3 protein: CSVRGLARNLSSYNEQFF
CDR3 DNA: TGCAGCGTTCGTGGCCTAGCGAGAAACCTGAGCTCCTACAATGAGCAGTTCTTC

D gene: NA
clone size: many
V gene: TRBV6-1
J gene: TRBJ2-7
CDR3 protein: CASSEARSSLGQYF
CDR3 DNA: TGTGCCAGCAGTGAAGCGCGGAGCAGCCTAGGGCAGTACTTC

D gene: TRBD1
clone size: few
V gene: TRBV20-1
J gene: TRBJ1-2
CDR3 protein: CSATKSGTGYEDYGYTF
CDR3 DNA: TGCAGTGCTACTAAATCCGGGACAGGTTATGAGGACTATGGCTACACCTTC

D gene: NA
clone size: NA
V gene: TRBV4-3
J gene: TRBJ1-3
CDR3 protein: CASSQGPGGSSGNTIYF
CDR3 DNA: TGCGCCAGCAGCCAAGGGCCCGGGGGAAGCTCTGGAAACACCATATATTTT

D gene: TRBD1
clone size: few
V gene: TRBV5-1
J gene: TRBJ1-1
CDR3 protein: CASSPGTGPGRTEAFF
CDR3 DNA: TGCGCCAGCAGCCCCGGGACAGGGCCGGGTCGTACTGAAGCTTTCTTT

D gene: NA
clone size: many
V gene: TRBV4-2
J gene: TRBJ2-5
CDR3 protein: CASSQDPGAGETQYF
CDR3 DNA: TGTGCCAGCAGCCAAGACCCAGGCGCGGGCGAGACCCAGTACTTC

D gene: TRBD1
clone size: NA
V gene: TRBV20-1
J gene: TRBJ1-1
CDR3 protein: CSARHPRGQNTEAFF
CDR3 DNA: TGCAGTGCTAGACACCCCAGGGGGCAGAACACTGAAGCTTTCTTT

D gene: TRBD2
clone size: many
V gene: TRBV7-2
J gene: TRBJ2-7
CDR3 protein: CASSLVALAGPVTYEQYF
CDR3 DNA: TGTGCCAGCAGCTTAGTCGCACTAGCGGGACCCGTTACCTACGAGCAGTACTTC

D gene: NA
clone size: many
V gene: TRBV7-2
J gene: TRBJ2-7
CDR3 protein: CASSLEVTGRGSYEQYF
CDR3 DNA: TGTGCCAGCAGCTTAGAAGTGACAGGGAGGGGCTCCTACGAGCAGTACTTC

D gene: TRBD2
clone size: many
V gene: TRBV6-5
J gene: TRBJ2-2
CDR3 protein: CASTLSGGAGTGELFF
CDR3 DNA: TGTGCCAGCACCCTTAGCGGGGGGGCCGGAACCGGGGAGCTGTTTTTT

D gene: TRBD2
clone size: NA
V gene: TRBV11-2
J gene: TRBJ2-5
CDR3 protein: CASSQGTSGGETQYF
CDR3 DNA: TGTGCCAGCAGCCAGGGGACTAGCGGGGGGGAGACCCAGTACTTC

D gene: NA
clone size: many
V gene: TRBV29-1
J gene: TRBJ2-5
CDR3 protein: CSVEGGGETQYF
CDR3 DNA: TGCAGCGTGGAGGGAGGGGGAGAGACCCAGTACTTC

D gene: TRBD2
clone size: many
V gene: TRBV7-2
J gene: TRBJ2-1
CDR3 protein: CASSFGGRIRNEQFF
CDR3 DNA: TGTGCCAGCAGCTTCGGCGGGAGGATTCGGAATGAGCAGTTCTTC

D gene: NA
clone size: many
V gene: TRBV12-3/TRBV12-4
J gene: TRBJ1-1
CDR3 protein: CASSFAGVNTEAFF
CDR3 DNA: TGTGCCAGCAGTTTTGCAGGGGTGAACACTGAAGCTTTCTTT

D gene: NA
clone size: NA
V gene: TRBV3-1
J gene: TRBJ2-5
CDR3 protein: CASSQDSTKGTQYF
CDR3 DNA: TGTGCCAGCAGCCAAGATTCTACTAAGGGGACCCAGTACTTC

D gene: NA
clone size: NA
V gene: TRBV6-2/TRBV6-3
J gene: TRBJ1-2
CDR3 protein: CASSYSWDDGYTF
CDR3 DNA: TGTGCCAGCAGTTACTCGTGGGACGATGGCTACACCTTC

D gene: NA
clone size: many
V gene: TRBV29-1
J gene: TRBJ2-1
CDR3 protein: CSAEGSSSYNEQFF
CDR3 DNA: TGCAGCGCCGAAGGATCCAGCTCCTACAATGAGCAGTTCTTC

D gene: TRBD1
clone size: many
V gene: TRBV18
J gene: TRBJ2-7
CDR3 protein: CASSPRQGVYEQYF
CDR3 DNA: TGTGCCAGCTCACCCCGACAGGGGGTCTACGAGCAGTACTTC

D gene: NA
clone size: many
V gene: TRBV24-1
J gene: TRBJ2-3
CDR3 protein: CATSDLGLTDTQYF
CDR3 DNA: TGTGCCACCAGTGATTTGGGACTTACAGATACGCAGTATTTT

D gene: NA
clone size: NA
V gene: TRBV7-9
J gene: TRBJ1-3
CDR3 protein: CASSSGTRSGNTIYF
CDR3 DNA: TGTGCCAGCAGCTCAGGGACCCGCTCTGGAAACACCATATATTTT

D gene: NA
clone size: few
V gene: TRBV27
J gene: TRBJ1-1
CDR3 protein: CASTSGYIAFF
CDR3 DNA: TGTGCCAGCACTTCTGGGTATATAGCTTTCTTT

D gene: NA
clone size: many
V gene: TRBV29-1
J gene: TRBJ2-3
CDR3 protein: CSVAALRGTDTQYF
CDR3 DNA: TGCAGCGTCGCGGCTTTGCGGGGCACAGATACGCAGTATTTT

D gene: NA
clone size: NA
V gene: TRBV12-3/TRBV12-4
J gene: TRBJ2-5
CDR3 protein: CASSLALSGQIKTQYF
CDR3 DNA: TGTGCCAGCAGTTTAGCGCTAAGTGGGCAGATAAAGACCCAGTACTTC

D gene: NA
clone size: many
V gene: TRBV18
J gene: TRBJ1-5
CDR3 protein: CASSPSGLPINQPQHF
CDR3 DNA: TGTGCCAGCTCACCTTCGGGACTGCCTATCAATCAGCCCCAGCATTTT

D gene: TRBD1
clone size: NA
V gene: TRBV20-1
J gene: TRBJ1-2
CDR3 protein: CSASSKDRRYGYTF
CDR3 DNA: TGCAGTGCTAGTTCCAAGGACAGGCGCTATGGCTACACCTTC

D gene: NA
clone size: few
V gene: TRBV6-5
J gene: TRBJ1-6
CDR3 protein: CASSYGEGNSPLHF
CDR3 DNA: TGTGCCAGCAGTTACGGGGAGGGAAATTCACCCCTCCACTTT

D gene: NA
clone size: many
V gene: TRBV11-2
J gene: TRBJ1-1
CDR3 protein: CASSLVQKETEAFF
CDR3 DNA: TGTGCCAGCAGCTTAGTCCAGAAAGAAACTGAAGCTTTCTTT

D gene: NA
clone size: few
V gene: TRBV20-1
J gene: TRBJ2-7
CDR3 protein: CSASESGPYEQYF
CDR3 DNA: TGCAGTGCTAGTGAGAGCGGGCCCTACGAGCAGTACTTC